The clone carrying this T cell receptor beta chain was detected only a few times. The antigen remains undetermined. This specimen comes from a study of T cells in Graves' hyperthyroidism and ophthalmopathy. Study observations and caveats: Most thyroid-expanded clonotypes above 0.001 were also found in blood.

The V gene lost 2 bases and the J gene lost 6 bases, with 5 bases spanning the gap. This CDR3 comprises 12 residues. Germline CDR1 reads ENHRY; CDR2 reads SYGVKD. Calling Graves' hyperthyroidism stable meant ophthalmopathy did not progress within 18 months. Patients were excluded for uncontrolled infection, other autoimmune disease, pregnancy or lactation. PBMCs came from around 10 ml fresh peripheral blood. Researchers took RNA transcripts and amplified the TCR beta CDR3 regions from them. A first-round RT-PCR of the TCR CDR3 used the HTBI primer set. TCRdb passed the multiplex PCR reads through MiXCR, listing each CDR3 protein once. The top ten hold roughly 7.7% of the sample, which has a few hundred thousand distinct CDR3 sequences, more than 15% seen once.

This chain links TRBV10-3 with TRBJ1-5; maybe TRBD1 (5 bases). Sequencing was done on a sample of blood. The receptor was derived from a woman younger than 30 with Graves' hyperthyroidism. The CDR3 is CAISERGQPQHF. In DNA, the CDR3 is TGTGCCATCAGTGAGAGGGGTCAGCCCCAGCATTTT.